This T cell receptor (beta chain) was obtained from a study of CD8 T cells in Susac syndrome. High-throughput TCR beta sequencing covered peripheral CD8+ and CD4+ T cells. The multiple sclerosis control group consisted of treatment-naive patients whose relapsing-remitting disease, which was either stable or active, fulfilled revised McDonald criteria. Random-hexamer reverse transcription was applied to about 0.5 to 1 ug RNA. The amplification used immunoSEQ multiplex PCR on TCR beta CDR3; it spanned 54 Vbeta and 13 Jbeta. TCRdb called the immunoSEQ multiplex PCR reads again in MiXCR, with one record for every CDR3 protein. This sample carries about 210,000 distinct CDR3 sequences, 95% of them seen once, and the ten largest clones take about 0.08%. This TCR was recovered from a human donor with multiple sclerosis. Sequenced sample: CD4+ T cells from PBMCs.

The CDR3 coding sequence is TGTGCCAGCTCACCTCAGGGACAGGGGGCTGAAGCTTTCTTT. This sequence encodes CASSPQGQGAEAFF. V is TRBV18 and J is TRBJ1-1; the match to TRBD1 covers 11 bases. CDR3 length: 14 amino acids. V lost 3 bases and J lost 6; bases outside the gene matches: 3. Germline V gene sequence: CDR1 KGHSH, CDR2 LQKENI.